This T cell receptor (beta chain) was captured in a study of cytomegalovirus exposure and HLA in healthy donors. Study context: According to later analysis, the same platform produced the 120 validation and around 730 first-cohort repertoires. Study-level findings and limits: Cytomegalovirus-associated TCR beta chains were listed, numbering roughly 150. The majority of TCR sequences were rare, yet some public TCRs appeared in many donors.

About this clone: Its antigen is as yet unknown.

Measured with immunoSEQ multiplex PCR; TCRdb has only the in-frame clones, and not every one. The sample lists approximately 65,000 clones, nearly 96% occurring once. While the first cohort had fewer than 850 subjects, the donors belonged to the separate validation cohort of about 120 subjects. The clonotype originates from a woman aged 18-35 years in good health and CMV-seropositive. Sample: PBMCs.

Here the CDR3 DNA reads TGTGCCAGCAGCGTGTCGGTGAGAGCAGATACGCAGTATTTT. This sequence encodes CASSVSVRADTQYF. The chain couples TRBV9 to TRBJ2-3; unclear D gene. Germline V gene sequence: CDR1 SGDLS, CDR2 YYNGEE. The V gene lost 2 bases and the J gene lost 4 bases, with 11 bases spanning the gap. The CDR3 consists of 14 residues.